This T cell receptor beta chain was recovered during a study of cytomegalovirus exposure and HLA in healthy donors (dated by TCRdb to 2016 to 2017). About the study as a whole: According to a later analysis, the roughly 120 validation repertoires were produced on the same platform as the 700 or so repertoires of the first cohort. The study was designed to test whether signatures of past pathogen exposure could be identified by cataloging public T cell receptors. In addition to the first cohort of approximately 650 subjects, a separate validation cohort of 120 different subjects was used. To predict cytomegalovirus infection status, the study combined high-throughput TCR immunosequencing, statistical association of individual TCRs with disease status, and machine learning.

The CDR3 sequence holds 15 residues, the cysteine and phenylalanine included. CDR3 DNA is the only sequence kept; it has 45 bases, read in frame from the first base. V is shortened by 2 bases, J by 6 bases, and the region joining them spans 15 bases. From a lookup of the germline V gene (reference sequence), CDR1 and CDR2 are MNHNY and SVGAGI. The paper as a whole reports these results and caveats: The classifier was reported to diagnose cytomegalovirus status with high specificity and sensitivity in both the original cohort and the validation cohort. A few of the identified cytomegalovirus-associated TCR beta chains were confirmed in vitro to be specific for cytomegalovirus antigens. In the study, approximately 160 TCR beta chains were listed as associated with cytomegalovirus. Most TCR sequences were observed very rarely across donors, whereas some public TCRs were present in many individuals. A later analysis lacked HLA typing for the validation cohort, so it scored co-occurrence in that cohort across all 110 or so repertoires. According to the authors, the approach could potentially be generalized to other disease states and immunological phenotypes. In a later analysis, TCRs clustered in the first cohort were found to also tend to co-occur in the 130 or so validation repertoires, with roughly 93% of cluster scores above 0.

Separate from the approximately 700-subject first cohort, the validation cohort of roughly 120 subjects was the group to which the donors belonged. Libraries came from the immunoSEQ multiplex PCR assay. The study's processing was this. A statistical classification framework was developed to diagnose cytomegalovirus status using the catalog of TCR beta chain sequences. TCRdb retrieved this table from immuneACCESS and kept in-frame rearrangements only. Not all clones are present; in checked studies, unresolved V genes account for under half, and no reason is known for the remainder. D and trimming come from the DNA, and the V and J calls and clone size come from that table. For this sample the table gives about 140,000 clones, of which more than 85% were detected only once. Of the sample, approximately 0.7% is held by the ten largest clones. As regards this clone: Its recognized antigen is unknown. Base qualities are not at hand, and no much larger clone is one base apart.

The source material was PBMCs. The chain is encoded by TRBV6-6 joined to TRBJ2-3; no D segment can be confidently identified. The receptor was isolated from a man aged 18 to 29 in good health and CMV-seronegative. The CDR3 here reads CASSYKNSWKDTQYF. The nucleotide sequence is TGTGCCAGCAGTTACAAGAACAGTTGGAAGGATACGCAGTATTTT.